The 5 T cell receptor beta chains in this list originate from one sample, sequenced in a study of shared clonotypes between healthy human individuals. The method was immunoSEQ multiplex PCR; TCRdb's version includes in-frame clones alone and lacks a portion of them. The repertoire has some 1,400,000 clones, over 95% of them found once; the top ten carry over 1%. The material sequenced was naive CD4+ T cells sorted from blood. Described subset: CD45RA+ positively selected. The receptor source for this set is a man younger than 45 in good health.

This clone was recorded once. The chain uses TRBV21-1 and TRBJ2-7; the D call in the table, TRBD2, was not verified against the DNA. TRBV21-1 counts as a pseudogene. The CDR3 extends over 13 amino acids. The CDR3 DNA sequence: TGTGCCAGCAGCCACTCCGGGATTTACGAGCAGTACTTC. Its protein product is CASSHSGIYEQYF.

This rearrangement joins TRBV10-2 to TRBJ2-7, with 9 bases fitting TRBD1. CDR3 size: 13 residues. The germline V gene encodes CDR1 WSHSY and CDR2 SAAADI. The V and J ends lost 6 bases and 3 bases, in that order; junction bases with no gene match: 3. The DNA of the CDR3 is TGCGCCAGCAGGGGACAGGGCTACTACGAGCAGTACTTC. It codes for CASRGQGYYEQYF.

V usage is TRBV21-1 and J usage is TRBJ2-7; the table gives TRBD2 as D, unverified against the DNA. TRBV21-1 is classified as a pseudogene. The CDR3 sequence is 13 residues long. The CDR3 region is CASLLRKPYEQYF. CDR3 bases: TGTGCCAGCCTTTTGCGGAAGCCCTACGAGCAGTACTTC.

The chain combines TRBV5-1 with TRBJ2-3; D gene unclear. V was trimmed by 6 bases and J by 4 bases, leaving 15 bases between them. Looked up from germline, CDR1 is SGHRS and CDR2 is YFSETQ. The CDR3 runs to 14 residues. The CDR3 coding sequence is TGCGCCAGCACCCCTCAGCCCGGGCCAGATACGCAGTATTTT. It codes for CASTPQPGPDTQYF.

This chain links TRBV9 with TRBJ2-1; 12 nucleotides align to TRBD2. Germline values: CDR1 SGDLS, CDR2 YYNGEE. V lost 0 bases and J lost 7; bases outside the gene matches: 8. The CDR3 loop spans 17 amino acids. The DNA of the CDR3 is TGTGCCAGCAGCGTAGCTCATAGGACTAGCGGGATAAATGAGCAGTTCTTC. This codes for CASSVAHRTSGINEQFF.